This T cell receptor (beta chain) is from a study of T cells in Graves' hyperthyroidism and ophthalmopathy. At the level of the study: The authors collected peripheral blood at initial diagnosis, before any treatment. Study results and caveats: Onset of ophthalmopathy came a median roughly 6.4 months after the model predicted it.

This clonotype was picked up many times. Its antigen remains unidentified. Trimming took off 4 bases at V and 2 bases at J, with 21 bases between the two ends. Germline V gene lookup returns CDR1 SGHAT and CDR2 FQNNGV. The CDR3 has 18 amino acids. RNA transcripts served as the template for amplifying TCR beta CDR3 regions. First-round RT-PCR targeting the TCR CDR3 was performed with the HTBI primer set. TCRdb reprocessed the multiplex PCR reads via MiXCR and lists one record per CDR3 protein. Of 600,000 to 650,000 distinct CDR3 sequences listed, under 20% are singletons. Sequencing was done on a sample of blood. This clonotype originated in a woman between 25 and 40 years old with Graves' hyperthyroidism. The rearrangement uses TRBV11-2 and TRBJ1-3; TRBD1 might be the D (5 bases). The CDR3 nucleotides are TGTGCCAGCAGCTCGGGTTCCATGCAGGGTATCCCTGGAAACACCATATATTTT. It yields the protein CASSSGSMQGIPGNTIYF.